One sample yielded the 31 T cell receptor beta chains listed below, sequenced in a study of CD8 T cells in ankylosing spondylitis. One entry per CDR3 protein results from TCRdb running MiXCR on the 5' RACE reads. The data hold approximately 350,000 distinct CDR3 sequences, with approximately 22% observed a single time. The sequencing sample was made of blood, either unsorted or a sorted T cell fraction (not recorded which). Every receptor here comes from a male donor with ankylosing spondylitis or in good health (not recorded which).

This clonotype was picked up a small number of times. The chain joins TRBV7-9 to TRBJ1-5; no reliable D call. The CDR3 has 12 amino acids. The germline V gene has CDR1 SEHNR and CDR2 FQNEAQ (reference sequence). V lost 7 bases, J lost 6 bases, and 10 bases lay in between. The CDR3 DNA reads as TGTGCCAGCACCTCTAGTGGTCAGCCCCAGCATTTT. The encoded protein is CASTSSGQPQHF.

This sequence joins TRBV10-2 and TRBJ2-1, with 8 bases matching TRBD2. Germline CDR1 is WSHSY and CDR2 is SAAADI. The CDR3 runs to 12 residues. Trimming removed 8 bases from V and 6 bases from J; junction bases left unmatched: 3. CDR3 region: CASQLAANEQFF. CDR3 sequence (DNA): TGCGCCAGCCAACTAGCGGCCAATGAGCAGTTCTTC.

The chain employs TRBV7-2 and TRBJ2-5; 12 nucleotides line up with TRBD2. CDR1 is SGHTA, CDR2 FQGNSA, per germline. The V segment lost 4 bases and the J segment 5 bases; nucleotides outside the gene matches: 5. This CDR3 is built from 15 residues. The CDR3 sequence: CASSSQLAGGETQYF. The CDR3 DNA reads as TGTGCCAGCAGCTCCCAACTAGCGGGGGGTGAGACCCAGTACTTC.

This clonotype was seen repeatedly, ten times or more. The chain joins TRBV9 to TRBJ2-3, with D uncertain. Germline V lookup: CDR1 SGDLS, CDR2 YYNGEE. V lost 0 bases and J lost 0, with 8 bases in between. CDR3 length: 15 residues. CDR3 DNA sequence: TGTGCCAGCAGCGTAGACGGCGCCAGCACAGATACGCAGTATTTT. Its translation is CASSVDGASTDTQYF.

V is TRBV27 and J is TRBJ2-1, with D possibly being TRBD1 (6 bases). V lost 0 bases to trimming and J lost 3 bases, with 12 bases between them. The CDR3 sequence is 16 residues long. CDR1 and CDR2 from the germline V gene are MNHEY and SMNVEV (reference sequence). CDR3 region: CASSLSAATGYNEQFF. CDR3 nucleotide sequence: TGTGCCAGCAGTTTATCGGCCGCGACAGGCTACAATGAGCAGTTCTTC.

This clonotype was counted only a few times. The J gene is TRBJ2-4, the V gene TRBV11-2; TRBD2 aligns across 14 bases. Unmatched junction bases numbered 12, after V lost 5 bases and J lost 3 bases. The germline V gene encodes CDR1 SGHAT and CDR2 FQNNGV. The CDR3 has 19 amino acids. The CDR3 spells CASSPGLAGGRLVKNIQYF. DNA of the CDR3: TGTGCCAGCAGCCCTGGACTAGCGGGGGGTCGTTTGGTCAAAAACATTCAGTACTTC.

The DNA of the CDR3 is TGCGCCAGCAGCTTGGAAGGGACACCTGCGGGGGATACGCAGTATTTT. Residues: CASSLEGTPAGDTQYF. The rearrangement joins TRBV5-1 to TRBJ2-3; D assignment may be TRBD1 or TRBD2 (6 bases each). CDR1 is SGHRS, CDR2 YFSETQ, per germline. CDR3 length: 16 residues. V was pared by 0 bases and J by 6 bases, with 17 bases between.

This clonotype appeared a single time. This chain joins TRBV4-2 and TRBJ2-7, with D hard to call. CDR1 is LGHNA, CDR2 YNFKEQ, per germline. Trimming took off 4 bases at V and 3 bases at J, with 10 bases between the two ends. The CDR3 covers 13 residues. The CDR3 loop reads CASSPDPGYEQYF. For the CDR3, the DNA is TGTGCCAGCAGCCCCGACCCGGGCTACGAGCAGTACTTC.

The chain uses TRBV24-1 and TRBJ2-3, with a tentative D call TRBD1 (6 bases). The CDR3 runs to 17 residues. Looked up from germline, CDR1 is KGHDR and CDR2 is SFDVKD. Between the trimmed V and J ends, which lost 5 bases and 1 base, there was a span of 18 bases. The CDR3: CATSVRNRAGRTDTQYF. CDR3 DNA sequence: TGTGCCACCAGTGTCCGAAACAGGGCAGGGCGCACAGATACGCAGTATTTT.

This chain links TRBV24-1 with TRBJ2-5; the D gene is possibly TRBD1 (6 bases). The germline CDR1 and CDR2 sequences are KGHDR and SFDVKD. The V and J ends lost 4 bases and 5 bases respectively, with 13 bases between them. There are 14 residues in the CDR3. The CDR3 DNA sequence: TGTGCCACCAGTGACCTATCACAGGGTGAGACCCAGTACTTC. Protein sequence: CATSDLSQGETQYF.

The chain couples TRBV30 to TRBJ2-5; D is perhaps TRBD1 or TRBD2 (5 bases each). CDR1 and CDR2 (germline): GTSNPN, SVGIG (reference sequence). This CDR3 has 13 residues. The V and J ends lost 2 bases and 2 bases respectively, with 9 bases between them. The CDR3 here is CAWSTGLQETQYF. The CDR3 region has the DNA TGTGCCTGGAGTACAGGACTTCAAGAGACCCAGTACTTC.

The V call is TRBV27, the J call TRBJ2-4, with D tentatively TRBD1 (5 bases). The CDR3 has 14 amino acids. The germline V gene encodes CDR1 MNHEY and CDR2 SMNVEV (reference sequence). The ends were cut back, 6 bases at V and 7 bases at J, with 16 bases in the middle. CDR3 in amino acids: CASSPGLGLNIQYF. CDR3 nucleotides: TGTGCCAGCAGCCCAGGGCTAGGGTTGAACATTCAGTACTTC.

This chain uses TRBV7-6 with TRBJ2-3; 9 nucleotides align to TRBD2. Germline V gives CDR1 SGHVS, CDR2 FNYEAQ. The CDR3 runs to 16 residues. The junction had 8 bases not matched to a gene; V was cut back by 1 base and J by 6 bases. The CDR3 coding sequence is TGTGCCAGCAGCTTAGTGACTAGCGGTCTTACCGATACGCAGTATTTT. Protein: CASSLVTSGLTDTQYF. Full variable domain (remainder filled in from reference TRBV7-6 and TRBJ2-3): GAGVSQSPRYKVTKRGQDVALRCDPISGHVSLYWYRQALGQGPEFLTYFNYEAQQDKSGLPNDRFSAERPEGSISTLTIQRTEQRDSAMYRCASSLVTSGLTDTQYFGPGTRLTVL.

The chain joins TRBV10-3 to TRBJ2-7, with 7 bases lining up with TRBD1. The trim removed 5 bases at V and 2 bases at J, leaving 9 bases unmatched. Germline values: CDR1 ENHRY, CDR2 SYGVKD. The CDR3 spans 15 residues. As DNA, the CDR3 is TGTGCCATCAGTCTGGGGACAGAGTATCCCTACGAGCAGTACTTC. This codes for CAISLGTEYPYEQYF.

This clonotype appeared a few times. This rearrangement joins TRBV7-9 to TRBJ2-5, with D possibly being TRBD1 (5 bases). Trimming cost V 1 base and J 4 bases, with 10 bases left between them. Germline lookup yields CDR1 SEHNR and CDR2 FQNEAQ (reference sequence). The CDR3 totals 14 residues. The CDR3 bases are TGTGCCAGCAGCTTAGATGCCAGGGCAGAGACCCAGTACTTC. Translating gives CASSLDARAETQYF.

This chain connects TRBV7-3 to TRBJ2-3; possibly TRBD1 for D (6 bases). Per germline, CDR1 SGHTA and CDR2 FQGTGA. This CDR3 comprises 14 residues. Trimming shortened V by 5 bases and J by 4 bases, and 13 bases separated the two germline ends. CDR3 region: CASSRNRVADTQYF. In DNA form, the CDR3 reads TGTGCCAGCAGCAGAAACAGGGTTGCAGATACGCAGTATTTT.

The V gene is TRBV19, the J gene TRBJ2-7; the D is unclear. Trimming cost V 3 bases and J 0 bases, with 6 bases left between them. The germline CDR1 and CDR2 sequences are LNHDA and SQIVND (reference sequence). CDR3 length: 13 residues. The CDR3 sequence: CASSIGISYEQYF. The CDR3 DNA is TGTGCCAGTAGTATCGGCATCTCCTACGAGCAGTACTTC.

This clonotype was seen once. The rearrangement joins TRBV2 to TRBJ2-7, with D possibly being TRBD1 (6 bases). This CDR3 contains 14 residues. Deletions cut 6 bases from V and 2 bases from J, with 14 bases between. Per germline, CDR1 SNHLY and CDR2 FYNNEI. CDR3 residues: CASSDQTGTYEQYF. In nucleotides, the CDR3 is TGTGCCAGCAGCGATCAGACAGGTACCTACGAGCAGTACTTC. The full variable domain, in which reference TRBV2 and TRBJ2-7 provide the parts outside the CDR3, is EPEVTQTPSHQVTQMGQEVILRCVPISNHLYFYWYRQILGQKVEFLVSFYNNEISEKSEIFDDQFSVERPDGSNFTLKIRSTKLEDSAMYFCASSDQTGTYEQYFGPGTRLTVT.

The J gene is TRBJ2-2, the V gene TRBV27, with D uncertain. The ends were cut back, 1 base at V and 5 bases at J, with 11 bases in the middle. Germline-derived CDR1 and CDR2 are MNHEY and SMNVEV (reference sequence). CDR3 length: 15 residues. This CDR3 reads CASSLFQTPTGELFF. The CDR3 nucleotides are TGTGCCAGCAGTTTATTCCAGACGCCTACCGGGGAGCTGTTTTTT.

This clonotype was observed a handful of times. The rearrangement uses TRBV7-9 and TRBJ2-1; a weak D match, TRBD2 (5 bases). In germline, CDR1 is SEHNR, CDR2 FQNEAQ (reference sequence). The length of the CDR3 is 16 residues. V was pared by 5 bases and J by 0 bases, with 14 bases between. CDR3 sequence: CASSPRRGSSYNEQFF. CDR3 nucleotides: TGTGCCAGCAGCCCCAGACGGGGAAGCTCCTACAATGAGCAGTTCTTC. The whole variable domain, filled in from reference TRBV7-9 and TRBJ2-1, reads DTGVSQNPRHKITKRGQNVTFRCDPISEHNRLYWYRQTLGQGPEFLTYFQNEAQLEKSRLLSDRFSAERPKGSFSTLEIQRTEQGDSAMYLCASSPRRGSSYNEQFFGPGTRLTVL.

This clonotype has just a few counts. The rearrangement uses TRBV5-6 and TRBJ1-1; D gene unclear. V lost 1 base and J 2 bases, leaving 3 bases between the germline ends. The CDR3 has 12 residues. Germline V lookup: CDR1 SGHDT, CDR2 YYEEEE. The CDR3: CASSLFNTEAFF. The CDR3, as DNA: TGTGCCAGCAGCTTGTTCAACACTGAAGCTTTCTTT.

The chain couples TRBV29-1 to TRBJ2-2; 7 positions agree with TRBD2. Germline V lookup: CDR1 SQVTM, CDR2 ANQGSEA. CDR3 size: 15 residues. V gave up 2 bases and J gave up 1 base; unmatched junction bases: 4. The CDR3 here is CSVEITGGNTGELFF. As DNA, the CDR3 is TGCAGCGTTGAAATCACGGGGGGGAACACCGGGGAGCTGTTTTTT.

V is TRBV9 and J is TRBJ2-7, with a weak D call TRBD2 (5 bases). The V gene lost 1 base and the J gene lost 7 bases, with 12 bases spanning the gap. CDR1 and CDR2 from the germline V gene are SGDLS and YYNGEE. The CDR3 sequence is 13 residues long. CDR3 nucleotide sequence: TGTGCCAGCAGCGTAACTTTAACGGGGGAGCAGTACTTC. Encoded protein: CASSVTLTGEQYF.

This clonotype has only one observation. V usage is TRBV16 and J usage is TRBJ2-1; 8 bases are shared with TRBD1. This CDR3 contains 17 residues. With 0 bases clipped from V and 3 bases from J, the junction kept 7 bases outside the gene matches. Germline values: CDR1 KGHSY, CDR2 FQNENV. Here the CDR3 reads CASSQSLTGGFYNEQFF. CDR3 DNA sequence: TGTGCCAGCAGCCAATCCCTAACAGGGGGTTTCTACAATGAGCAGTTCTTC. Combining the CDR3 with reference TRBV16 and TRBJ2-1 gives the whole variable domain GEEVAQTPKHLVRGEGQKAKLYCAPIKGHSYVFWYQQVLKNEFKFLISFQNENVFDETGMPKERFSAKCLPNSPCSLEIQATKLEDSAVYFCASSQSLTGGFYNEQFFGPGTRLTVL.

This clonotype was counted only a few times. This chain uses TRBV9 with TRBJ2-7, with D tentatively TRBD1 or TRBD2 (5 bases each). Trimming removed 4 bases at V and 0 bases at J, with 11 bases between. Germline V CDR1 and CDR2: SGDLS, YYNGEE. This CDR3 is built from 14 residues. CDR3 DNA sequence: TGTGCCAGCAGCCCGGGACGGGCCTCCTACGAGCAGTACTTC. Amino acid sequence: CASSPGRASYEQYF.

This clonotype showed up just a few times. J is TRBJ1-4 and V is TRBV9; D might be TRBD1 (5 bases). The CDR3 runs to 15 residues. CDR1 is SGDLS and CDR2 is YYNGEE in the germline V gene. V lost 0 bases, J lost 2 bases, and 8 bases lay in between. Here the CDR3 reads CASSVEGATNEKLFF. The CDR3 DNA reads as TGTGCCAGCAGCGTAGAAGGGGCCACTAATGAAAAACTGTTTTTT.

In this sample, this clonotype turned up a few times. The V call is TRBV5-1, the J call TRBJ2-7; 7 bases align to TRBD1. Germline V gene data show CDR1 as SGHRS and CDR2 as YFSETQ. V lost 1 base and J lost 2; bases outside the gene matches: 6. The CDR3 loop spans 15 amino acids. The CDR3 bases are TGCGCCAGCAGCTTGTTCCCGACAGGGACCTACGAGCAGTACTTC. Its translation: CASSLFPTGTYEQYF.

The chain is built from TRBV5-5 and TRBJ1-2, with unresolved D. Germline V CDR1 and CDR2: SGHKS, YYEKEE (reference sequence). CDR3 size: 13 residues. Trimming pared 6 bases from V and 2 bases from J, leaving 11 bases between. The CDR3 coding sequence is TGTGCCAGCACCAAGTGGGAGAACTATGGCTACACCTTC. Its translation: CASTKWENYGYTF. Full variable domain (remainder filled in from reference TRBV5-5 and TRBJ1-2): DAGVTQSPTHLIKTRGQQVTLRCSPISGHKSVSWYQQVLGQGPQFIFQYYEKEERGRGNFPDRFSARQFPNYSSELNVNALLLGDSALYLCASTKWENYGYTFGSGTRLTVV.

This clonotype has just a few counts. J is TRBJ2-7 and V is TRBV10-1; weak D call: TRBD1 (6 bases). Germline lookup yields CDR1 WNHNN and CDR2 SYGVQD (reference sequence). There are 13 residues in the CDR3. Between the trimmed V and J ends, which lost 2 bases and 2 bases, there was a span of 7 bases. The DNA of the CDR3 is TGCGCCAGCAGTGAGACAGGGCCCTACGAGCAGTACTTC. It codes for CASSETGPYEQYF.

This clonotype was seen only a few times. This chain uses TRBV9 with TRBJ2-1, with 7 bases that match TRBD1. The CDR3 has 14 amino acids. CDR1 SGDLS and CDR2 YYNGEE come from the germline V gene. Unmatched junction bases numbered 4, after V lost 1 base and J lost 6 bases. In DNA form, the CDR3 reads TGTGCCAGCAGCGTATTCGCAGGGGGCAATGAGCAGTTCTTC. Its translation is CASSVFAGGNEQFF.

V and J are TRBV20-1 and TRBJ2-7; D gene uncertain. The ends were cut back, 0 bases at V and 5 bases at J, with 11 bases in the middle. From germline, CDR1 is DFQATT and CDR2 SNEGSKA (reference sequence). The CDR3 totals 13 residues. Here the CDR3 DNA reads TGCAGTGCTAGAGAGGGGATCAGCGACGAGCAGTACTTC. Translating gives CSAREGISDEQYF.